This T cell receptor beta chain was obtained from a study of cytomegalovirus exposure and HLA in healthy donors. Study-wide points: A later analysis, which compared TCR beta chains of equal frequency, found the HLA-associated ones more clonally expanded. Researchers reported that a few CMV-associated chains were confirmed in vitro as CMV antigen-specific.

The PCR employed 60 Vbeta primers together with 13 Jbeta primers. TCRdb's copy holds only in-frame clones and misses some; the assay was immunoSEQ multiplex PCR. The sample lists 100,000 or so clones, approximately 77% occurring once. The donors were healthy bone marrow donors. The V end was cut by 6 bases, the J end by 4 bases, with 18 bases between. The CDR3 consists of 15 residues. CDR1 and CDR2 from the germline V gene are MNHEY and SVGAGI. As for this clone: Its specificity is not known.

The chain joins TRBV6-5 to TRBJ1-2; a possible D gene is TRBD1 (5 bases). The source is a woman aged 40 to 50 in good health and CMV-seronegative. Sequencing was done on a sample of PBMCs. The CDR3 reads CASSPEGGTFYGYTF. Written as DNA, the CDR3 is TGTGCCAGCAGCCCCGAAGGCGGGACTTTCTATGGCTACACCTTC.